The 25 T cell receptor beta chains given below trace back to one sample, sequenced in a study of T cells after posttransplantation cyclophosphamide (dated by TCRdb to 2015 to 2016). Libraries were constructed by the immunoSEQ multiplex PCR assay. Entries here come from immuneACCESS through TCRdb and include only in-frame sequences with V and J called. Some clones fail to appear in such tables; in the studies checked, an unresolved V gene covers under half of the shortfall, and the cause of the remainder is unknown. The sample records around 37,000 clones, over 75% of which are singletons. The ten top clones hold roughly 8.1% of the sample. The treatment or condition label, as the study defines it: high-dose cyclophosphamide on days +3 and +4 as single-agent GVHD prophylaxis. Busulfan and fludarabine conditioning, a related or unrelated marrow graft, and cyclophosphamide on days +3 and +4 were given to PTCy patients.

Sequenced material: CD4+ T cells sorted from blood, taken roughly 1,900 days after a stem cell transplant with posttransplant cyclophosphamide. Receptors were obtained from a female patient aged 40 to 50 who received an allogeneic stem cell transplant from a related donor, was CMV-positive, and had no GVHD. In transplant recipients, some T cells may be of donor rather than host origin.

The chain has TRBV28 and TRBJ2-1; 16 positions match TRBD2. CDR3 length equals 17 residues. V dropped 6 bases and J dropped 9; count of bases not matched to a gene: 11. Germline-derived CDR1 and CDR2 are MDHEN and SYDVKM. CDR3 sequence: CASRQPGTSGGAAEQFF. CDR3 in DNA: TGTGCCAGCAGGCAACCCGGGACTAGCGGGGGGGCCGCTGAGCAGTTCTTC.

This clone was detected only once. The chain links TRBV19 to TRBJ2-1, with TRBD1 identical over 9 bases. Per germline, CDR1 LNHDA and CDR2 SQIVND (reference sequence). The CDR3 covers 15 residues. Trimming at V came to 3 bases and at J to 5 bases, leaving 5 bases not matched to a gene. CDR3 bases: TGTGCCAGTAGTATGACAGGGGGAGCGAACAATGAGCAGTTCTTC. It yields the protein CASSMTGGANNEQFF.

The V gene is TRBV14, the J gene TRBJ2-2, with 8 bases fitting TRBD2. This CDR3 has 17 residues. Germline CDR1 is SGHDN and CDR2 is FVKESK. Losses at the gene ends were 2 bases for V and 2 bases for J; bases not matched to a gene: 7. The CDR3 DNA is TGTGCCAGCAGCCAAAAGTCCGGGAGGGTTAACACCGGGGAGCTGTTTTTT. The encoded protein is CASSQKSGRVNTGELFF. Complete variable domain (other parts from reference TRBV14 and TRBJ2-2): EAGVTQFPSHSVIEKGQTVTLRCDPISGHDNLYWYRRVMGKEIKFLLHFVKESKQDESGMPNNRFLAERTGGTYSTLKVQPAELEDSGVYFCASSQKSGRVNTGELFFGEGSRLTVL.

The chain links TRBV6-1 to TRBJ2-7; 8 nucleotides align to TRBD1. The V and J ends lost 7 bases and 2 bases, in that order; junction bases with no gene match: 4. CDR1 and CDR2 from the germline V gene are MNHNS and SASEGT. The CDR3 loop spans 13 amino acids. The CDR3 DNA sequence: TGTGCCAGCATGCCGGGACAGGCCTACGAGCAGTACTTC. Its protein product is CASMPGQAYEQYF.

The chain recombines TRBV19 with TRBJ2-5, with D perhaps TRBD2 (7 bases). V was cut by 1 base and J by 5 bases, with 17 bases left in between. CDR1 and CDR2 (germline): LNHDA, SQIVND (reference sequence). The CDR3 is made up of 16 amino acids. Here the CDR3 reads CASSIARSGGRETQYF. In DNA, the CDR3 is TGTGCCAGTAGTATAGCTCGGTCGGGGGGCAGGGAGACCCAGTACTTC.

The gene calls are TRBV19 and TRBJ2-7, with TRBD1 matching 10 bases. V shed 6 bases and J 5 bases; nucleotides not matched to a gene: 10. The CDR3 spans 15 residues. Germline V CDR1 and CDR2: LNHDA, SQIVND (reference sequence). The CDR3: CASSFTGTGANEQYF. As DNA, the CDR3 is TGTGCCAGTAGCTTCACCGGGACAGGGGCCAACGAGCAGTACTTC.

The rearrangement links TRBV9 to TRBJ1-4; D is unclear. CDR1 is SGDLS and CDR2 is YYNGEE in the germline V gene. This CDR3 spans 14 amino acids. V dropped 4 bases and J dropped 0 bases, with 7 bases sitting between them. CDR3 sequence: CASSPAPTNEKLFF. CDR3 nucleotides: TGTGCCAGCAGCCCCGCGCCAACTAATGAAAAACTGTTTTTT.

This chain joins TRBV28 and TRBJ1-1; no reliable D call. Germline loops: CDR1 MDHEN, CDR2 SYDVKM. The CDR3 sequence is 10 residues long. Between the trimmed V and J ends, which lost 3 bases and 11 bases, there was a span of 7 bases. DNA of the CDR3: TGTGCCAGCAGTTTTAAGAGGGCTTTCTTT. The encoded protein is CASSFKRAFF. Combining the CDR3 with reference TRBV28 and TRBJ1-1 gives the whole variable domain DVKVTQSSRYLVKRTGEKVFLECVQDMDHENMFWYRQDPGLGLRLIYFSYDVKMKEKGDIPEGYSVSREKKERFSLILESASTNQTSMYLCASSFKRAFFGQGTRLTVV.

The chain joins TRBV5-1 to TRBJ2-7, with TRBD2 matching over 10 bases. V was pared by 0 bases and J by 3 bases, with 3 bases of the junction left unmatched. This CDR3 is built from 15 residues. CDR1 is SGHRS, CDR2 YFSETQ, per germline. CDR3 sequence (DNA): TGCGCCAGCAGCTTGGAAATAGCGGGGGGCTACGAGCAGTACTTC. Protein product: CASSLEIAGGYEQYF. Combining the CDR3 with reference TRBV5-1 and TRBJ2-7 gives the whole variable domain KAGVTQTPRYLIKTRGQQVTLSCSPISGHRSVSWYQQTPGQGLQFLFEYFSETQRNKGNFPGRFSGRQFSNSRSEMNVSTLELGDSALYLCASSLEIAGGYEQYFGPGTRLTVT.

The rearrangement joins TRBV4-3 to TRBJ2-1; TRBD1 matches at 8 bases. The CDR3 runs 15 residues. Trimming cost V 0 bases and J 7 bases; bases outside gene matches: 5. Germline CDR1 is LGHNA and CDR2 is YSLEER. The DNA for the CDR3 is TGCGCCAGCAGCCAAGATTCAGGGGGCGGGAATGAGCAGTTCTTC. It codes for CASSQDSGGGNEQFF.

This chain links TRBV11-3 with TRBJ1-1; D might be TRBD1 (5 bases). Germline V lookup: CDR1 SGHNT, CDR2 YENEEA. V was trimmed by 1 base and J by 4 bases, leaving 13 bases between them. This CDR3 contains 15 residues. The CDR3 bases are TGTGCCAGCAGCTTAGGTGGGCAGGGAGGCACTGAAGCTTTCTTT. Translation gives CASSLGGQGGTEAFF.

V usage is TRBV15 and J usage is TRBJ2-7; D may be TRBD2 (5 bases). The ends were cut back, 1 base at V and 0 bases at J, with 13 bases in the middle. There are 16 residues in the CDR3. CDR1 is LNHNV, CDR2 YYDKDF, per germline (reference sequence). The CDR3 here is CATSRGGRRTSYEQYF. CDR3 DNA sequence: TGTGCCACCAGCAGAGGAGGGCGCAGGACCTCCTACGAGCAGTACTTC.

This chain links TRBV6-6 with TRBJ2-1; the match to TRBD1 covers 10 bases. Unmatched junction bases numbered 1, after V lost 8 bases and J lost 0 bases. Germline V gene data show CDR1 as MNHNY and CDR2 as SVGAGI (reference sequence). The CDR3 spans 14 residues. CDR3 bases: TGTGCCAGCCGACAGGGGGCCTCCTACAATGAGCAGTTCTTC. The encoded protein is CASRQGASYNEQFF.

This clone occurred a few times. J is TRBJ2-2 and V is TRBV5-1; no clear D. CDR1 is SGHRS, CDR2 YFSETQ, per germline. Between the trimmed V and J ends, which lost 4 bases and 2 bases, there was a span of 12 bases. The CDR3 consists of 15 residues. The CDR3 region is CASSLNYRNTGELFF. The CDR3 DNA reads TGCGCCAGCAGCCTAAACTACCGAAACACCGGGGAGCTGTTTTTT.

V is TRBV10-1 and J is TRBJ2-1; D perhaps matches TRBD1 (6 bases). Trimming took 0 bases from V and 7 from J, leaving 10 bases between them. This CDR3 contains 14 residues. Germline V gene data show CDR1 as WNHNN and CDR2 as SYGVQD (reference sequence). CDR3 sequence: CASSESQGRNEQFF. CDR3 bases: TGCGCCAGCAGTGAGTCACAGGGTAGGAATGAGCAGTTCTTC.

The chain has TRBV28 and TRBJ1-6, with TRBD1 identical over 9 bases. J gave up 7 bases and V 0 bases, and 7 bases lay outside the gene matches. Looked up from germline, CDR1 is MDHEN and CDR2 is SYDVKM. CDR3 length equals 17 residues. Here the CDR3 reads CASSLWGGQGLNSPLHF. For the CDR3, the DNA is TGTGCCAGCAGTTTATGGGGGGGACAGGGATTAAATTCACCCCTCCACTTT.

The chain links TRBV2 to TRBJ2-3, with D maybe TRBD2 (7 bases). Deletions cut 8 bases from V and 5 bases from J, with 17 bases between. The CDR3 consists of 14 residues. Germline V gene data show CDR1 as SNHLY and CDR2 as FYNNEI. CDR3 sequence: CASLGAGAIDTQYF. Here the CDR3 DNA reads TGTGCCAGCCTAGGGGCGGGGGCCATAGATACGCAGTATTTT.

V is TRBV10-3 and J is TRBJ2-7, with 9 bases aligning to TRBD1. CDR3 size: 16 residues. Germline V CDR1 and CDR2: ENHRY, SYGVKD. V lost 4 bases to trimming and J lost 0 bases; unmatched junction nucleotides: 7. The CDR3 here is CAISGPGQGISYEQYF. The CDR3, as DNA: TGTGCCATCAGTGGTCCGGGACAGGGAATCTCCTACGAGCAGTACTTC.

The chain couples TRBV6-4 to TRBJ1-1; TRBD1 matches at 9 bases. V trimming: 6 bases; J trimming: 0 bases; junction bases outside the gene matches: 5. The germline gives CDR1 MRHNA, CDR2 SNTAGT. The CDR3 is 15 amino acids. This CDR3 reads CASRGQGLMNTEAFF. Written as DNA, the CDR3 is TGTGCCAGCAGGGGACAGGGTTTAATGAACACTGAAGCTTTCTTT.

The V call is TRBV11-2, the J call TRBJ1-1, with 7 bases fitting TRBD1. J was trimmed by 3 bases and V by 2 bases; bases with no gene match: 0. This CDR3 region has 13 residues. Germline V gives CDR1 SGHAT, CDR2 FQNNGV. CDR3 residues: CASSLQGDTEAFF. The CDR3 region has the DNA TGTGCCAGCAGCTTACAGGGGGACACTGAAGCTTTCTTT. The complete variable domain, with remaining parts taken from reference TRBV11-2 and TRBJ1-1, reads EAGVAQSPRYKIIEKRQSVAFWCNPISGHATLYWYQQILGQGPKLLIQFQNNGVVDDSQLPKDRFSAERLKGVDSTLKIQPAKLEDSAVYLCASSLQGDTEAFFGQGTRLTVV.

V and J are TRBV5-5 and TRBJ1-3; no firm D call. Between the trimmed V and J ends, which lost 4 bases and 0 bases, there was a span of 17 bases. In germline, CDR1 is SGHKS, CDR2 YYEKEE (reference sequence). CDR3 length: 17 amino acids. CDR3 coding DNA: TGTGCCAGCAGCCGCGAGTGGCAGGTACCCTCTGGAAACACCATATATTTT. It translates to CASSREWQVPSGNTIYF.

V is TRBV7-8 and J is TRBJ1-6; 9 bases agree with TRBD1. The junction had 12 bases not matched to a gene; V was cut back by 2 bases and J by 7 bases. CDR1 SGHVS and CDR2 FQNEAQ come from the germline V gene. The CDR3 is made up of 18 amino acids. CDR3 in DNA: TGTGCCAGCAGCTTACTACTCCCCGGGACAGGGCTGAATTCACCCCTCCACTTT. Its protein is CASSLLLPGTGLNSPLHF.

The chain uses TRBV7-6 and TRBJ1-3; D is unresolved. V was pared by 0 bases and J by 0 bases, with 15 bases between. CDR1 SGHVS and CDR2 FNYEAQ come from the germline V gene. This CDR3 has 18 amino acids. The CDR3 loop is CASSLALGAGNSGNTIYF. CDR3 bases: TGTGCCAGCAGCTTAGCCCTGGGCGCCGGAAACTCTGGAAACACCATATATTTT.

The chain is built from TRBV9 and TRBJ2-1; TRBD1 agrees at 8 bases. V was clipped by 0 bases and J by 9 bases; unmatched bases: 5. There are 14 residues in the CDR3. Germline V lookup: CDR1 SGDLS, CDR2 YYNGEE. The CDR3 DNA sequence: TGTGCCAGCAGCGTAGGGCCAGGGGGCGGTGAGCAGTTCTTC. This gives the protein CASSVGPGGGEQFF.

V gene TRBV9 combines with J gene TRBJ1-1; TRBD1 matches at 9 bases. The germline gives CDR1 SGDLS, CDR2 YYNGEE. The CDR3 is made up of 14 amino acids. V gave up 4 bases and J gave up 3 bases; unmatched junction bases: 4. This CDR3 reads CASSLQGAYTEAFF. CDR3 nucleotides: TGTGCCAGCAGCTTACAGGGGGCTTACACTGAAGCTTTCTTT.